These 16 T cell receptor beta chains were sequenced from one sample in a study of T cells in Graves' hyperthyroidism and ophthalmopathy. Template material for amplifying TCR beta CDR3 regions consisted of RNA transcripts. The HTBI primer set was used in a first-round RT-PCR of the TCR CDR3. TCRdb re-analysed the multiplex PCR reads in MiXCR, keeping a single row per CDR3 protein. Among approximately 710,000 distinct CDR3 sequences listed, 15% to 20% were seen once. Sequencing was performed on blood. The receptors were gathered from a man aged 50 or older with Graves' hyperthyroidism.

V and J are TRBV20-1 and TRBJ2-1, with 11 bases fitting TRBD1. After removal of 5 bases from V and 9 bases from J, the junction contained 6 bases not matched to a gene. This CDR3 spans 13 amino acids. Germline values: CDR1 DFQATT, CDR2 SNEGSKA (reference sequence). DNA of the CDR3: TGCAGTGCTTTCAGGACAGGGGGCGGTGAGCAGTTCTTC. Protein product: CSAFRTGGGEQFF.

About this clonotype itself: Compared with germline, one end of the junction differs, possibly owing to a read error. This chain links TRBV6-1 with TRBJ1-2, with a possible D match to TRBD1 (5 bases). The CDR3 extends over 15 amino acids. The V gene's germline CDR1 is MNHNS and CDR2 SASEGT. The CDR3 reads CAGSEQGGVNYGYTF. CDR3 nucleotides: TGTGCCGGCAGTGAGCAGGGAGGGGTAAACTATGGCTACACCTTC.

This chain connects TRBV18 to TRBJ2-7; D is undetermined. The V end lost 6 bases, the J end lost 5 bases, and 20 bases lay between the germline ends. The CDR3 consists of 15 residues. Germline V lookup: CDR1 KGHSH, CDR2 LQKENI. In DNA, the CDR3 is TGTGCCAGCTCTCCCCCCGAATCGAGGATCCACGAGCAGTACTTC. Encoded protein: CASSPPESRIHEQYF.

The table lists this clonotype with many counts. The chain employs TRBV28 and TRBJ2-7; 8 bases fit TRBD2. V was pared by 2 bases and J by 0 bases, with 6 bases of the junction left unmatched. The CDR3 length is 16 residues. The V gene's germline CDR1 is MDHEN and CDR2 SYDVKM. The CDR3 sequence: CASSLKLAEPSYEQYF. DNA of the CDR3: TGTGCCAGCAGTTTAAAACTAGCGGAGCCCTCCTACGAGCAGTACTTC.

This clonotype was picked up many times. The chain recombines TRBV10-3 with TRBJ1-5, with TRBD1 identical over 12 bases. CDR3 length equals 15 residues. Germline lookup yields CDR1 ENHRY and CDR2 SYGVKD. V shed 2 bases, J shed 9 bases, and the junction held 5 bases outside the gene matches. CDR3 amino acids: CAISEGTGGEGPQHF. DNA of the CDR3: TGTGCCATCAGTGAGGGGACAGGGGGCGAAGGGCCCCAGCATTTT.

The CDR3 region is CASSSQPSGIGELFF. The CDR3 DNA reads TGTGCCAGTAGCTCCCAGCCTAGCGGGATCGGGGAGCTGTTTTTT. The chain is built from TRBV19 and TRBJ2-2; 9 bases are a match to TRBD2. CDR3 length: 15 residues. Germline V gives CDR1 LNHDA, CDR2 SQIVND (reference sequence). The ends lost 6 bases at V and 7 bases at J; junction bases unmatched: 9.

The chain combines TRBV2 with TRBJ2-1, with 9 bases lining up with TRBD2. The germline V gene encodes CDR1 SNHLY and CDR2 FYNNEI. After removal of 6 bases from V and 2 bases from J, the junction contained 8 bases not matched to a gene. CDR3 length equals 16 residues. CDR3 DNA sequence: TGTGCCAGCAGCGGCGGGGCGGGAGGGGCCTACAATGAGCAGTTCTTC. This codes for CASSGGAGGAYNEQFF.

This clonotype was observed a handful of times. The rearrangement joins TRBV28 to TRBJ2-7; D is unclear. Germline CDR1 reads MDHEN; CDR2 reads SYDVKM. V lost 6 bases and J 5 bases, leaving 23 bases between the germline ends. The CDR3 length is 16 residues. For the CDR3, the DNA is TGTGCCAGCAGGAACGCCGGGCCTCGCTTTGGGGACGAGCAGTACTTC. Its translation is CASRNAGPRFGDEQYF.

In this sample, this clonotype turned up once. The V and J genes are TRBV7-9 and TRBJ2-1, with D uncertain. Germline lookup yields CDR1 SEHNR and CDR2 FQNEAQ (reference sequence). CDR3 length equals 13 residues. Trimming left V 7 bases short and J 8 bases short, with 15 bases between. For the CDR3, the DNA is TGTGCCAGCACCCAAACCTGGGATCATGAGCAGTTCTTC. Protein sequence: CASTQTWDHEQFF.

This clonotype showed up just a few times. The V call is TRBV6-1, the J call TRBJ2-6; no definite D call. The length of the CDR3 is 15 residues. Trimming pared 1 base from V and 2 bases from J, leaving 6 bases between. Germline values: CDR1 MNHNS, CDR2 SASEGT. CDR3 DNA sequence: TGTGCCAGCAGTGAAGTAGGGACTGGGGCCAACGTCCTGACTTTC. Its protein is CASSEVGTGANVLTF.

There are many counts of this clonotype. V gene TRBV9 combines with J gene TRBJ2-1; maybe TRBD1 (6 bases). CDR1 is SGDLS and CDR2 is YYNGEE in the germline V gene. The V end lost 3 bases, the J end lost 4 bases, and 14 bases lay between the germline ends. This CDR3 is 15 amino acids long. CDR3 nucleotide sequence: TGTGCCAGCAGCGGCGACGGACAGCCTTACAATGAGCAGTTCTTC. Protein product: CASSGDGQPYNEQFF. Filled out from reference TRBV9 and TRBJ2-1, the complete variable domain reads DSGVTQTPKHLITATGQRVTLRCSPRSGDLSVYWYQQSLDQGLQFLIQYYNGEERAKGNILERFSAQQFPDLHSELNLSSLELGDSALYFCASSGDGQPYNEQFFGPGTRLTVL.

The CDR3 DNA follows: TGTGCCAGCAGTTGCGTCGGACAGGGTACCGATGGCTACACCTTC. It translates to CASSCVGQGTDGYTF. This sequence joins TRBV6-9 and TRBJ1-2, with 8 bases identical to TRBD1. Losses at the gene ends were 4 bases for V and 6 bases for J; bases not matched to a gene: 10. There are 15 residues in the CDR3. In germline, CDR1 is MNHGY, CDR2 SVAAGI.

This clonotype was picked up a small number of times. The chain recombines TRBV7-9 with TRBJ1-3; D remains ambiguous. Germline V gene lookup returns CDR1 SEHNR and CDR2 FQNEAQ (reference sequence). The V and J ends lost 6 bases and 0 bases respectively, with 12 bases between them. The CDR3 spans 15 residues. CDR3 DNA: TGTGCCAGCAGACCATCAGCAGCCTCTGGAAACACCATATATTTT. It codes for CASRPSAASGNTIYF.

This chain links TRBV6-1 with TRBJ1-2; no reliable D call. Germline V gene sequence: CDR1 MNHNS, CDR2 SASEGT. Trimming pared 6 bases from V and 8 bases from J, leaving 16 bases between. The CDR3 runs to 13 residues. CDR3 bases: TGTGCCAGCAGCCCGGGCGGCGCGTTGGGCTACACCTTC. Amino acids: CASSPGGALGYTF.

This clonotype was found a few times. V is TRBV5-1 and J is TRBJ2-2; D gene unclear. V was cut by 3 bases and J by 6 bases, with 9 bases left in between. Germline V CDR1 and CDR2: SGHRS, YFSETQ. The CDR3 is made up of 13 amino acids. CDR3 protein: CASSSQEAGELFF. CDR3 coding DNA: TGCGCCAGCAGCTCTCAAGAAGCCGGGGAGCTGTTTTTT.

In this sample, this clonotype turned up many times. The CDR3 here is CASSLDGPAGREQYF. The CDR3 DNA sequence: TGTGCCAGCAGCTTAGACGGGCCAGCGGGGAGAGAGCAGTACTTC. The rearrangement joins TRBV11-3 to TRBJ2-7; 7 nucleotides align to TRBD2. This CDR3 contains 15 residues. Unmatched junction bases numbered 9, after V lost 0 bases and J lost 7 bases. Per the germline V gene, CDR1 is SGHNT and CDR2 is YENEEA.